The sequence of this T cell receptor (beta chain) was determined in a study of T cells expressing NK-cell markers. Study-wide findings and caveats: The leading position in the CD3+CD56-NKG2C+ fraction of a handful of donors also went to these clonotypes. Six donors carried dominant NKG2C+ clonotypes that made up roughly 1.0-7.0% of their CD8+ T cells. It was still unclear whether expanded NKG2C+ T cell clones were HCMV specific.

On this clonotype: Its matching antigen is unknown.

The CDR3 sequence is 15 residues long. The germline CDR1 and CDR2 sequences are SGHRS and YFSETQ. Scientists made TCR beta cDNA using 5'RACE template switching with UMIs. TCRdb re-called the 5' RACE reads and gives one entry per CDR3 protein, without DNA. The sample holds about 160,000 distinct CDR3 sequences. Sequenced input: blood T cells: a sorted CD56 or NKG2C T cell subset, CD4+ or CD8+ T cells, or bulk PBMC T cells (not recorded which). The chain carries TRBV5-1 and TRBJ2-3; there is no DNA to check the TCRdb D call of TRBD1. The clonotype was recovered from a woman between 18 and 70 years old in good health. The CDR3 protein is CASSPAGTGADTQYF.